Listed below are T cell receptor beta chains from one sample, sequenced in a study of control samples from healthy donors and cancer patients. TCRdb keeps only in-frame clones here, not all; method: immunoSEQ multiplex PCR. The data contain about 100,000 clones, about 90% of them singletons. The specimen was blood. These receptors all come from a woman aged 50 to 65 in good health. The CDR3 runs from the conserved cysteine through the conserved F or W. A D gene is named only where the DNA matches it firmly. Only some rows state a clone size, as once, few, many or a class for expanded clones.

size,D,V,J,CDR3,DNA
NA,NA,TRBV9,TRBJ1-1,CASSPREGRRVEAFF,TGTGCCAGCAGCCCCCGGGAGGGCCGGAGAGTTGAAGCTTTCTTT
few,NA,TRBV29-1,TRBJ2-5,CSVYMVETQYF,TGCAGCGTCTACATGGTGGAGACCCAGTACTTC
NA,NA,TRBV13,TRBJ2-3,CASSLIGTSTDTQYF,TGTGCCAGCAGCTTAATAGGAACATCCACAGATACGCAGTATTTT
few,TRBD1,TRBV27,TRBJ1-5,CASSLSWLGQSDQPQHF,TGTGCCAGCAGTTTATCGTGGTTGGGACAGTCAGATCAGCCCCAGCATTTT
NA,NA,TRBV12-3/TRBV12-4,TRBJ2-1,CASSLGSYNEQFF,TGTGCCAGCAGTTTAGGGTCCTACAATGAGCAGTTCTTC
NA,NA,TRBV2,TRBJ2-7,CASIDTFSYEQYF,TGTGCCAGCATCGACACCTTCTCCTACGAGCAGTACTTC
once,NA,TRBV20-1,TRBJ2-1,CSAFPDSQQFF,TGCAGTGCTTTTCCCGACAGTCAGCAGTTCTTC
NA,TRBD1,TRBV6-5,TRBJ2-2,CASRQGAGTGELFF,TGTGCCAGCAGACAGGGGGCCGGCACCGGGGAGCTGTTTTTT
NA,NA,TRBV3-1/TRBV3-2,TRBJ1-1,CASSGAGSRVNTEAFF,TGTGCCAGCAGCGGGGCAGGGTCGAGGGTGAACACTGAAGCTTTCTTT
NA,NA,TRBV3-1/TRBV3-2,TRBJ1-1,CASSQVYNTEAFF,TGTGCCAGCAGCCAAGTATACAACACTGAAGCTTTCTTT
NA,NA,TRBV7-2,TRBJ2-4,CASSLGLLGTKNIQYF,TGTGCCAGCAGCCTTGGCCTGCTGGGGACCAAAAACATTCAGTACTTC
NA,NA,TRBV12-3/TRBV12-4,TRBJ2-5,CASSSDETQYF,TGTGCCAGCAGTTCAGATGAGACCCAGTACTTC
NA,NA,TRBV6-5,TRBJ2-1,CASSYSDEQFF,TGTGCCAGCAGTTACAGCGATGAGCAGTTCTTC
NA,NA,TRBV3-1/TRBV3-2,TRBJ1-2,CASSQENFSGYTF,TGTGCCAGCAGCCAAGAAAACTTTTCTGGCTACACCTTC
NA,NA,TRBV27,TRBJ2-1,CASSLGGNEQFF,TGTGCCAGCAGTTTAGGGGGGAATGAGCAGTTCTTC
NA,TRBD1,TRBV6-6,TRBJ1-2,CASSYKGTDPLYTF,TGTGCCAGCAGTTACAAGGGGACAGACCCCTTATACACCTTC
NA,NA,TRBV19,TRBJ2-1,CASSLDVSSYNEQFF,TGTGCCAGTAGCCTTGACGTAAGCTCCTACAATGAGCAGTTCTTC
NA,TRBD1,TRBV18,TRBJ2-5,CASSPGQGTETQYF,TGTGCCAGCTCACCCGGACAGGGCACAGAGACCCAGTACTTC
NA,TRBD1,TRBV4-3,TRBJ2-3,CASSQVDRGTDTQYF,TGCGCCAGCAGCCAAGTGGACAGGGGCACAGATACGCAGTATTTT
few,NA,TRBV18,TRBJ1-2,CASSEDRIYGYTF,TGTGCCAGCTCAGAGGACAGAATCTATGGCTACACCTTC
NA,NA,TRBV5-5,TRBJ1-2,CASSWDAPAAGYTF,TGTGCCAGCAGCTGGGACGCCCCAGCAGCCGGCTACACCTTC
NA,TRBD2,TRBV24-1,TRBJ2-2,CATSDPRTSGGTGELFF,TGTGCCACCAGTGATCCCCGGACTAGCGGGGGAACCGGGGAGCTGTTTTTT
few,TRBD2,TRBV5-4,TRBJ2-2,CASSLGGSGSNTGELFF,TGTGCCAGCAGCTTGGGGGGTAGCGGGAGCAACACCGGGGAGCTGTTTTTT
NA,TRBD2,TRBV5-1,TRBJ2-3,CASSSTLAGGPTDTQYF,TGCGCCAGCAGCTCGACGTTAGCGGGGGGCCCCACAGATACGCAGTATTTT
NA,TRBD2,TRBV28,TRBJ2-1,CASGLAGGFDNEQFF,TGTGCCAGCGGATTAGCGGGAGGGTTTGACAATGAGCAGTTCTTC
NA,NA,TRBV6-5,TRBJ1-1,CASSYGRHRVNTEAFF,TGTGCCAGCAGTTACGGCCGCCACAGGGTGAACACTGAAGCTTTCTTT
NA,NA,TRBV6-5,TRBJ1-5,CASSSQYSNQPQHF,TGTGCCAGCAGCTCACAGTATAGCAATCAGCCCCAGCATTTT
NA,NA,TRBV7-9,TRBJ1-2,CASSLIGYTF,TGTGCCAGCAGCTTAATTGGCTACACCTTC
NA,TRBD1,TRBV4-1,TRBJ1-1,CASSQGGDRAVDTEAFF,TGCGCCAGCAGCCAGGGAGGAGACAGGGCGGTTGACACTGAAGCTTTCTTT
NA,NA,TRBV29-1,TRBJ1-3,CSVLKAASGNTIYF,TGCAGCGTTCTTAAAGCTGCCTCTGGAAACACCATATATTTT
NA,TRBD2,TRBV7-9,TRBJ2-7,CASSLGLDEQYF,TGTGCCAGCAGCCTAGGACTAGATGAGCAGTACTTC